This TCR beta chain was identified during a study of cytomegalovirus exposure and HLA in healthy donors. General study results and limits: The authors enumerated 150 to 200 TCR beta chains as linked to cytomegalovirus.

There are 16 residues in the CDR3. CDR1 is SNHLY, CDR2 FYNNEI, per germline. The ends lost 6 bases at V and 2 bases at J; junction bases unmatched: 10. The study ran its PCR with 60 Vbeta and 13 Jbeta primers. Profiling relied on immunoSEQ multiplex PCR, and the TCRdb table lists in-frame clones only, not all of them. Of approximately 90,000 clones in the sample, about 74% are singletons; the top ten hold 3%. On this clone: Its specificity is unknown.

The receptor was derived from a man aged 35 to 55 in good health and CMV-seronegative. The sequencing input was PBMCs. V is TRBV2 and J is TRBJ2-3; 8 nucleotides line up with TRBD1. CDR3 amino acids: CASRQPGQDFTDTQYF. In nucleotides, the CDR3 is TGTGCCAGCAGACAACCGGGACAGGACTTCACAGATACGCAGTATTTT.